This T cell receptor (beta chain) was recorded in a study of control samples from healthy donors and cancer patients. Clones were sequenced by immunoSEQ multiplex PCR, and TCRdb holds only the in-frame ones, with some missing. The data show hundreds of thousands of clones, 82% seen once. Trimming stripped 8 bases from V and 0 bases from J, with 14 bases between. This CDR3 comprises 15 residues. Germline CDR1 is MDHEN and CDR2 is SYDVKM. The sequenced sample consisted of PBMCs. The source of this sequence is a woman aged 55 to 70 with lung cancer. The chain is built from TRBV28 and TRBJ1-5; D is unresolved. The CDR3 sequence: CASGGDRYSNQPQHF. The DNA of the CDR3 is TGTGCCAGCGGTGGGGATCGATATAGCAATCAGCCCCAGCATTTT.